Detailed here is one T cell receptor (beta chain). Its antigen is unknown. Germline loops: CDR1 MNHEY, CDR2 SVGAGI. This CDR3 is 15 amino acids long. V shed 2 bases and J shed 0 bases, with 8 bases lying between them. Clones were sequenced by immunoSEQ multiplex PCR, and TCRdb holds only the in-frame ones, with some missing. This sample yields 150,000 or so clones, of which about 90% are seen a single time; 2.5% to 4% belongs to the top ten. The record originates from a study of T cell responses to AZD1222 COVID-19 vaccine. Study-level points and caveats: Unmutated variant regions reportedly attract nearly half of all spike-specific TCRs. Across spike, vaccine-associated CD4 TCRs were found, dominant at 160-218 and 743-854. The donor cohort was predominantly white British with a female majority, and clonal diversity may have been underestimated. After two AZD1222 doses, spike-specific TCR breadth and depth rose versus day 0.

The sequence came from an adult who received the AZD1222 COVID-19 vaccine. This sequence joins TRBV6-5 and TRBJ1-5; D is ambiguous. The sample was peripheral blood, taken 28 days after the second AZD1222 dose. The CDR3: CASSYNRYSNQPQHF. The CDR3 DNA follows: TGTGCCAGCAGTTACAACAGATATAGCAATCAGCCCCAGCATTTT.